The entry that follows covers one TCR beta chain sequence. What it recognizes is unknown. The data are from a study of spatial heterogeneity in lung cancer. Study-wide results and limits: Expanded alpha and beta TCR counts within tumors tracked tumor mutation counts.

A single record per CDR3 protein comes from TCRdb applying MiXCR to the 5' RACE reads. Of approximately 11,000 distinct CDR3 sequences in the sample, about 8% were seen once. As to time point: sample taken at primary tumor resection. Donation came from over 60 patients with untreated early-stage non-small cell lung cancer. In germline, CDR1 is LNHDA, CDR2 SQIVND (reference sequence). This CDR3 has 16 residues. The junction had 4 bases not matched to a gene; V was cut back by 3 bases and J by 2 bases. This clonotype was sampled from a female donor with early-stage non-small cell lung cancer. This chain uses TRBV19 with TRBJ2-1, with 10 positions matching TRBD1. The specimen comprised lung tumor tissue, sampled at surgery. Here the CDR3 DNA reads TGTGCCAGTAGTATCTTCGGGACAGGGGCCTACAATGAGCAGTTCTTC. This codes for CASSIFGTGAYNEQFF.